Shown below are 24 T cell receptor beta chains from a single sample sequenced in a study of blood T cell repertoires in COVID-19. Assay: immunoSEQ multiplex PCR; the TCRdb copy retains only in-frame clones and omits some. The sample consists of 120,000 to 150,000 clones, roughly 87% of them appearing once. The source material was peripheral blood. Every receptor here comes from a woman in her 50s with acute or convalescent COVID-19.

The chain recombines TRBV6-5 with TRBJ2-2; possibly TRBD1 for D (5 bases). Looked up from germline, CDR1 is MNHEY and CDR2 is SVGAGI. This CDR3 comprises 14 residues. Trimming pared 1 base from V and 5 bases from J, leaving 8 bases between. CDR3 loop: CASSYFQGTGELFF. DNA of the CDR3: TGTGCCAGCAGTTACTTCCAGGGAACCGGGGAGCTGTTTTTT.

This chain connects TRBV6-4 to TRBJ2-6, with D possibly being TRBD1 (6 bases). Deletions cut 2 bases from V and 2 bases from J, with 10 bases between. Looked up from germline, CDR1 is MRHNA and CDR2 is SNTAGT. There are 16 residues in the CDR3. The CDR3 spells CASSDPTGPGANVLTF. The DNA for the CDR3 is TGTGCCAGCAGTGACCCAACAGGGCCTGGGGCCAACGTCCTGACTTTC.

This rearrangement joins TRBV7-2 to TRBJ2-1, with 9 bases aligning to TRBD1. Losses at the gene ends were 3 bases for V and 7 bases for J; bases not matched to a gene: 4. The CDR3 consists of 14 residues. Germline CDR1 reads SGHTA; CDR2 reads FQGNSA. The DNA of the CDR3 is TGTGCCAGCAGCTTCCCACAGGGGGCGAATGAGCAGTTCTTC. It encodes CASSFPQGANEQFF.

This chain joins TRBV2 and TRBJ2-2; D call uncertain. Between the trimmed V and J ends, which lost 10 bases and 4 bases, there was a span of 10 bases. The CDR3 runs to 12 residues. Per the germline V gene, CDR1 is SNHLY and CDR2 is FYNNEI. This chain's CDR3 is CAILKATGELFF. The DNA for the CDR3 is TGTGCCATCCTAAAAGCCACCGGGGAGCTGTTTTTT.

The chain combines TRBV24-1 with TRBJ2-3, with 7 bases matching TRBD2. Trimming removed 4 bases from V and 4 bases from J; junction bases left unmatched: 4. The CDR3 length is 14 residues. Per the germline V gene, CDR1 is KGHDR and CDR2 is SFDVKD. The CDR3 sequence is CATSERTRSDTQYF. CDR3 DNA sequence: TGTGCCACCAGTGAGCGGACTAGGTCAGATACGCAGTATTTT.

This sequence joins TRBV3-1 (or the pseudogene TRBV3-2) and TRBJ1-1; TRBD1 aligns across 10 bases. Germline CDR1 LGHDT, CDR2 YNNKEL (reference sequence). The CDR3 is 18 amino acids. With V trimmed by 4 bases and J by 3 bases, 14 bases remained unmatched. The CDR3 region has the DNA TGTGCCAGCAGCCGGTCGTTTTTGACAGGGGGCAGGGACACTGAAGCTTTCTTT. Amino acid sequence: CASSRSFLTGGRDTEAFF.

The rearrangement joins TRBV6-5 to TRBJ1-1; D remains ambiguous. V was trimmed by 0 bases and J by 1 base, leaving 9 bases between them. This CDR3 is 15 amino acids long. In germline, CDR1 is MNHEY, CDR2 SVGAGI. CDR3 in amino acids: CASSYSSYGNTEAFF. The CDR3 DNA reads TGTGCCAGCAGTTACTCGAGTTACGGGAACACTGAAGCTTTCTTT.

This sequence joins TRBV27 and TRBJ2-1; TRBD2 aligns across 8 bases. The V segment lost 8 bases and the J segment 2 bases; nucleotides outside the gene matches: 11. In germline, CDR1 is MNHEY, CDR2 SMNVEV (reference sequence). The CDR3 has 16 amino acids. This CDR3 is CASGPGGLVTYNEQFF. The DNA of the CDR3 is TGTGCCAGCGGACCTGGGGGACTAGTGACCTACAATGAGCAGTTCTTC.

V usage is TRBV7-8 and J usage is TRBJ2-7, with D possibly matching TRBD1 (6 bases). Germline V gene data show CDR1 as SGHVS and CDR2 as FQNEAQ. The CDR3 is made up of 15 amino acids. The V gene lost 5 bases and the J gene lost 2 bases, with 16 bases spanning the gap. The CDR3 region is CASSAGVERTYEQYF. The CDR3 coding sequence is TGTGCCAGCAGCGCAGGGGTAGAGAGAACCTACGAGCAGTACTTC.

The sample holds a few counts of this clone. The CDR3 region is CASRITPTGNQPQHF. Written as DNA, the CDR3 is TGTGCCAGTAGAATAACTCCGACAGGGAATCAGCCCCAGCATTTT. V usage is TRBV19 and J usage is TRBJ1-5; TRBD1 aligns across 7 bases. V was pared by 6 bases and J by 4 bases, with 9 bases of the junction left unmatched. Germline CDR1 reads LNHDA; CDR2 reads SQIVND (reference sequence). CDR3 size: 15 residues.

This rearrangement joins TRBV27 to TRBJ1-6; TRBD1 agrees at 9 bases. V shed 7 bases and J 9 bases; nucleotides not matched to a gene: 7. Germline V gene lookup returns CDR1 MNHEY and CDR2 SMNVEV (reference sequence). The CDR3 has 14 residues. CDR3 region: CASTPGQGTSPLHF. The CDR3, as DNA: TGTGCCAGCACTCCGGGACAGGGTACTTCACCCCTCCACTTT.

On this clone itself: At one end, the junction sequence differs from germline, possibly due to a read error. The chain combines TRBV4-1 with TRBJ2-3; weak D call: TRBD2 (6 bases). The CDR3 extends over 15 amino acids. Germline loops: CDR1 MGHRA, CDR2 YSYEKL. The CDR3: CASSQLPGLSDTQYF. CDR3 sequence (DNA): TGCGCCAGCAGCCAGCTTCCGGGACTTTCAGACACGCAGTATTTT.

V is TRBV27 and J is TRBJ1-5, with TRBD1 matching over 7 bases. Germline V CDR1 and CDR2: MNHEY, SMNVEV (reference sequence). V trimming: 5 bases; J trimming: 5 bases; junction bases outside the gene matches: 3. The CDR3 has 13 residues. The CDR3 region has the DNA TGTGCCAGCAGTAGTAGGGGGCATCAGCCCCAGCATTTT. It is translated as CASSSRGHQPQHF.

V usage is TRBV25-1 and J usage is TRBJ1-1, with D possibly being TRBD1 (5 bases). CDR3 length: 15 amino acids. Trimming took off 2 bases at V and 6 bases at J, with 16 bases between the two ends. The germline V gene has CDR1 MGHDK and CDR2 SYGVNS. CDR3 DNA: TGTGCCAGCAGTGAAGGCATAGGGGTGGGTCCTGAAGCTTTCTTT. Protein sequence: CASSEGIGVGPEAFF.

This chain links TRBV7-3 with TRBJ1-5, with TRBD1 matching 10 bases. With V trimmed by 5 bases and J by 5 bases, 3 bases remained unmatched. CDR3 length equals 14 residues. The germline V gene encodes CDR1 SGHTA and CDR2 FQGTGA. This CDR3 is CASSPGQGDQPQHF. The CDR3 DNA is TGTGCCAGCAGCCCAGGACAGGGGGATCAGCCCCAGCATTTT.

The table lists this clone with a count of one. The genes are TRBV28 and TRBJ1-3; D gene ambiguous. V was clipped by 5 bases and J by 3 bases, with 14 bases between them. In germline, CDR1 is MDHEN, CDR2 SYDVKM. This CDR3 has 15 residues. Here the CDR3 DNA reads TGTGCCAGCAGTCTACTAAGACGGAGTGGAAACACCATATATTTT. Its protein is CASSLLRRSGNTIYF.

This clone was detected only once. The chain uses TRBV19 and TRBJ2-1; unclear D gene. CDR3 length: 13 amino acids. CDR1 is LNHDA, CDR2 SQIVND, per germline (reference sequence). Trimming took 3 bases from V and 4 from J, leaving 7 bases between them. The CDR3 DNA is TGTGCCAGTAGTATTAACAGATACAATGAGCAGTTCTTC. Translating it yields CASSINRYNEQFF. Supplemented by reference TRBV19 and TRBJ2-1, the full variable domain reads DGGITQSPKYLFRKEGQNVTLSCEQNLNHDAMYWYRQDPGQGLRLIYYSQIVNDFQKGDIAEGYSVSREKKESFPLTVTSAQKNPTAFYLCASSINRYNEQFFGPGTRLTVL.

This sequence joins TRBV9 and TRBJ1-4; TRBD1 agrees at 9 bases. The junction had 9 bases not matched to a gene; V was cut back by 4 bases and J by 5 bases. CDR1 is SGDLS and CDR2 is YYNGEE in the germline V gene. The CDR3 has 16 amino acids. The CDR3 bases are TGTGCCAGCAGCCCCCCGCCCGGGACAGGGAATGAAAAACTGTTTTTT. This translates into CASSPPPGTGNEKLFF.

Written as DNA, the CDR3 is TGTGCCAGCAGTGAATTTTGGACAGCCACCTACAATGAGCAGTTCTTC. Protein sequence: CASSEFWTATYNEQFF. The V gene is TRBV25-1, the J gene TRBJ2-1, with a weak D call TRBD1 (6 bases). CDR3 length equals 16 residues. V was clipped by 1 base and J by 2 bases, with 12 bases between them. Germline V CDR1 and CDR2: MGHDK, SYGVNS.

The chain combines TRBV7-8 with TRBJ1-1, with D perhaps matching TRBD1 (5 bases). Germline V gives CDR1 SGHVS, CDR2 FQNEAQ. The ends were cut back, 6 bases at V and 11 bases at J, with 37 bases in the middle. CDR3 length equals 19 residues. The CDR3 here is CASRPKLGGASRTLRWAFF. CDR3 sequence (DNA): TGTGCCAGCAGACCTAAACTGGGAGGGGCCTCTAGAACACTTCGGTGGGCTTTCTTT.

The genes are TRBV19 and TRBJ1-6, with TRBD1 matching 8 bases. The germline gives CDR1 LNHDA, CDR2 SQIVND (reference sequence). CDR3 length: 14 residues. The V segment lost 7 bases and the J segment 8 bases; nucleotides outside the gene matches: 7. In nucleotides, the CDR3 is TGTGCCAGTACCTCCGCAGGGGGCGATTCACCCCTCCACTTT. It codes for CASTSAGGDSPLHF. The entire variable domain, with the rest obtained from reference TRBV19 and TRBJ1-6, is as follows: DGGITQSPKYLFRKEGQNVTLSCEQNLNHDAMYWYRQDPGQGLRLIYYSQIVNDFQKGDIAEGYSVSREKKESFPLTVTSAQKNPTAFYLCASTSAGGDSPLHFGNGTRLTVT.

The rearrangement uses TRBV5-1 and TRBJ2-1, with 12 bases matching TRBD2. Germline lookup yields CDR1 SGHRS and CDR2 YFSETQ. V shed 3 bases, J shed 4 bases, and the junction held 5 bases outside the gene matches. This CDR3 region has 16 residues. CDR3 in amino acids: CASSSRLAGAYNEQFF. The DNA of the CDR3 is TGCGCCAGCAGCTCCCGACTAGCGGGGGCTTACAATGAGCAGTTCTTC.

The chain combines TRBV27 with TRBJ2-1, with 11 bases matching TRBD2. The CDR3 runs 16 residues. CDR1 and CDR2 (germline): MNHEY, SMNVEV (reference sequence). Trimming cost V 6 bases and J 3 bases; bases outside gene matches: 7. DNA for the CDR3: TGTGCCAGCAGCTTTAGACTAGCGGGGTTCTACAATGAGCAGTTCTTC. This gives the protein CASSFRLAGFYNEQFF.

This chain uses TRBV9 with TRBJ2-3; 7 positions agree with TRBD2. The CDR3 spans 16 residues. Germline assignment: CDR1 SGDLS and CDR2 YYNGEE. V lost 0 bases, J lost 3 bases, and 7 bases stayed unmatched. CDR3 residues: CASSVVGGRGTDTQYF. CDR3 sequence (DNA): TGTGCCAGCAGCGTAGTGGGCGGGAGAGGTACAGATACGCAGTATTTT.